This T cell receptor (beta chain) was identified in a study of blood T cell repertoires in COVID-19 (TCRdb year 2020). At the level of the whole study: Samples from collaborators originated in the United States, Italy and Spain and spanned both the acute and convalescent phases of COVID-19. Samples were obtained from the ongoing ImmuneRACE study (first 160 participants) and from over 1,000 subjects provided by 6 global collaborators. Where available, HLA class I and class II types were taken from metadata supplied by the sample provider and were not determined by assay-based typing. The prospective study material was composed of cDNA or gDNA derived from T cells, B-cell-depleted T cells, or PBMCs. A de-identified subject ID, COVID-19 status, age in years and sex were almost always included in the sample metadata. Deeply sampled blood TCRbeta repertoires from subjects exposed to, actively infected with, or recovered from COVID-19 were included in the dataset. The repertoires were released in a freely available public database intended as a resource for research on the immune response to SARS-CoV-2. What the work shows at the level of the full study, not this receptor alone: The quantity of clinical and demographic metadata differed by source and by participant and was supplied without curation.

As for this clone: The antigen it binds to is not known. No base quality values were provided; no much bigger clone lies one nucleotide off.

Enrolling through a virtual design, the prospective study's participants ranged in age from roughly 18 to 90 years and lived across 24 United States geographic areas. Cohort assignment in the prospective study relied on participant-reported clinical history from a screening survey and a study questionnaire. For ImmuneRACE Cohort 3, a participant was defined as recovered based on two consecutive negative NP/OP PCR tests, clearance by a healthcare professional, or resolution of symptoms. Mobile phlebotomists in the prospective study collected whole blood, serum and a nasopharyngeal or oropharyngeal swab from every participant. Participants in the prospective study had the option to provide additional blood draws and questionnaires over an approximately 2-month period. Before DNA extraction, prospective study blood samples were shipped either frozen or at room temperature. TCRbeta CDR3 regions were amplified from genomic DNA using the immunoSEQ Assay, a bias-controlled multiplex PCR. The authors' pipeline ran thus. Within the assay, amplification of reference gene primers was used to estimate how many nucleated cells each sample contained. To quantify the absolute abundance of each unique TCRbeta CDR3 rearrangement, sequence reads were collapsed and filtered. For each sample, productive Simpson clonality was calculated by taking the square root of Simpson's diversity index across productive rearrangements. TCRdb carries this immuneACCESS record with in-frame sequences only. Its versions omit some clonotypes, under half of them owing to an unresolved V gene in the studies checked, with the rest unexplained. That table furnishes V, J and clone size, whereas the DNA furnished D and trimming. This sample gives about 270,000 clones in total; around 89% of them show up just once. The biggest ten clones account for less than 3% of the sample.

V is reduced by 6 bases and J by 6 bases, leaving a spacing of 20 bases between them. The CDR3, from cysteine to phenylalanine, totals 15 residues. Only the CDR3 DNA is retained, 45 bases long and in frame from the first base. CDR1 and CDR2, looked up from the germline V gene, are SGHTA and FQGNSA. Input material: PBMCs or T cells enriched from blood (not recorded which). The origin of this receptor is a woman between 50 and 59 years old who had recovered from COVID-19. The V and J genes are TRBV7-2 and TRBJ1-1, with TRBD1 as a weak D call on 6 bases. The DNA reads TGTGCCAGCAGTTCAGGGGCCGGGTTCTCGGCTGAAGCTTTCTTT. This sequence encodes CASSSGAGFSAEAFF.